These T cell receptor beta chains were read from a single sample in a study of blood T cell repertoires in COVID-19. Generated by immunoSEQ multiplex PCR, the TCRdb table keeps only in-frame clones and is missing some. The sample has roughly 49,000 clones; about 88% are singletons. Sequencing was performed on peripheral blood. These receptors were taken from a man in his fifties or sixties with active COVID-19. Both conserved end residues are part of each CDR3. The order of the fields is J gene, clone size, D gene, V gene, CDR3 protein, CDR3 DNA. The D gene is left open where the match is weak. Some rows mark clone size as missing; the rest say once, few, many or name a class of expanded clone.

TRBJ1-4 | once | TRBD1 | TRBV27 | CAKIRDSSPNEKLFF | TGTGCCAAAATCCGGGACAGCTCCCCAAATGAAAAACTGTTTTTT
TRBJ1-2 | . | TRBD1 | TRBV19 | CASRLPGTGNYGYTF | TGTGCCAGTCGATTGCCCGGGACAGGCAACTATGGCTACACCTTC
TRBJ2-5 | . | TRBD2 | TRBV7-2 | CASSHQVGGGETQYF | TGTGCCAGCAGCCATCAGGTGGGCGGGGGAGAGACCCAGTACTTC
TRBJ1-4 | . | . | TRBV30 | CAWSERAVEKLFF | TGTGCCTGGAGCGAGCGGGCGGTGGAAAAACTGTTTTTT
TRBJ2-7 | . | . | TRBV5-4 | CASSAGSGISYEQYF | TGTGCCAGCAGCGCCGGGAGTGGGATCTCCTACGAGCAGTACTTC
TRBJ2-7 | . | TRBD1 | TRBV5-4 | CASSWDRGDYEQYF | TGTGCCAGCAGCTGGGACAGGGGTGACTACGAGCAGTACTTC
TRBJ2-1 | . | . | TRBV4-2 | CASSQGGTGYNEQFF | TGTGCCAGCAGCCAGGGGGGGACAGGCTACAATGAGCAGTTCTTC
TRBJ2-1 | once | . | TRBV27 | CASSPGTGVAGGIHNEQFF | TGTGCCAGCAGTCCCGGGACAGGGGTAGCGGGAGGTATCCACAATGAGCAGTTCTTC
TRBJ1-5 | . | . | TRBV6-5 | CASSSVPHGNQPQHF | TGTGCCAGCAGTTCGGTCCCGCACGGCAATCAGCCCCAGCATTTT
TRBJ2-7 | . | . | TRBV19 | CASSMGGHRYEQYF | TGTGCCAGTAGTATGGGCGGACACCGCTACGAGCAGTACTTC
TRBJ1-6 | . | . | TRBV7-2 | CASSYLTGNSPLHF | TGTGCCAGCAGTTATCTTACAGGGAATTCACCCCTCCACTTT
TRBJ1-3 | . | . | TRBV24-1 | CATSDRNSGNTIYF | TGTGCCACCAGTGACCGTAACTCTGGAAACACCATATATTTT
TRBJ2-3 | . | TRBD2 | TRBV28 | CASRSGLGGVTDTQYF | TGTGCCAGCAGGTCGGGACTAGGGGGTGTCACAGATACGCAGTATTTT
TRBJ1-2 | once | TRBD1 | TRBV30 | CAWSIAGQSSNYGYTF | TGTGCCTGGAGTATTGCGGGACAGAGTTCTAACTATGGCTACACCTTC
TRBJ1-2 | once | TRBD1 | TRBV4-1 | CASSQDPGQLYGYTF | TGCGCCAGCAGCCAAGATCCGGGACAGCTCTATGGCTACACCTTC
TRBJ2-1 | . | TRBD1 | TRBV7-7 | CASSLAPPGTGQYNEQFF | TGTGCTAGCAGCTTAGCCCCCCCCGGGACAGGCCAGTACAATGAGCAGTTCTTC
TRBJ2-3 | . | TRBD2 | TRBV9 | CASSGTSGVTDTQYF | TGTGCCAGCAGCGGGACTAGTGGGGTCACAGATACGCAGTATTTT
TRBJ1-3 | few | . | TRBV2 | CASSENMGNTIYF | TGTGCCAGCAGTGAAAATATGGGAAACACCATATATTTT
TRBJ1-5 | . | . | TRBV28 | CASSFPGVGNQPQHF | TGTGCCAGCAGTTTCCCGGGGGTCGGCAATCAGCCCCAGCATTTT
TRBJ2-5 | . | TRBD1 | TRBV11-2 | CASRPEGRGRRGEETQYF | TGTGCCAGCAGGCCCGAGGGCAGGGGGCGTAGAGGGGAAGAGACCCAGTACTTC
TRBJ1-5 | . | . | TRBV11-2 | CASSLDQGRNQPQHF | TGTGCCAGCAGCTTAGATCAGGGAAGAAATCAGCCCCAGCATTTT
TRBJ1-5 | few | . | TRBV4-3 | CASSQDLGVPDQPQHF | TGCGCCAGCAGCCAAGATCTTGGTGTTCCGGATCAGCCCCAGCATTTT
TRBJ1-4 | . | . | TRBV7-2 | CASSLVYSQLFF | TGTGCCAGCAGCTTAGTCTACTCACAACTGTTTTTT
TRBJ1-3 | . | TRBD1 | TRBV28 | CASGARGLFGNTIYF | TGTGCCAGCGGGGCCAGGGGGTTATTTGGAAACACCATATATTTT
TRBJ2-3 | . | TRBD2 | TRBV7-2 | CASSLIAGGSTDTQYF | TGTGCCAGCAGCTTAATAGCGGGAGGTTCCACAGATACGCAGTATTTT
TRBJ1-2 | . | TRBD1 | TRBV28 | CASRNGQDAGYTF | TGTGCCAGCAGGAACGGACAGGATGCCGGCTACACCTTC
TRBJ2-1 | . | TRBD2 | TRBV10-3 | CAIRSGTSSYNEQFF | TGTGCCATCAGGTCCGGGACTAGCAGTTACAATGAGCAGTTCTTC
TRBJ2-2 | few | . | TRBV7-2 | CASNPRGSWANTGELFF | TGTGCCAGCAACCCCAGGGGCAGCTGGGCGAACACCGGGGAGCTGTTTTTT
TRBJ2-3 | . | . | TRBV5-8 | CASSLGVTDSTDTQYF | TGTGCCAGCAGCTTGGGGGTAACGGACAGTACAGATACGCAGTATTTT
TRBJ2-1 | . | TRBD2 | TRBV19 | CASSMRAFGPGLAGAEQFF | TGTGCCAGTAGTATGAGAGCGTTTGGCCCGGGACTAGCGGGAGCTGAGCAGTTCTTC
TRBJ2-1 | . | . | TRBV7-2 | CASSLEAAAREQFF | TGTGCCAGCAGCTTAGAGGCTGCGGCTAGGGAGCAGTTCTTC